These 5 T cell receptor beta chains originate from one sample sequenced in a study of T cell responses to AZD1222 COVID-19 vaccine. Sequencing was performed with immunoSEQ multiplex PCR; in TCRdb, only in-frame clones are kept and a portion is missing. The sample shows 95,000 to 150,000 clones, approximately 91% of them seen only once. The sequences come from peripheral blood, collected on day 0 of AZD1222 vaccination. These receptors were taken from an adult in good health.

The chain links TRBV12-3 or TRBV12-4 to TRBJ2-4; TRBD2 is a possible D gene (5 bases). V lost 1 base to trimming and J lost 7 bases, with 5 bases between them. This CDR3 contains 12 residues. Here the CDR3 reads CASSLGGNIQYF. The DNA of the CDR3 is TGTGCCAGCAGTTTAGGAGGGAACATTCAGTACTTC.

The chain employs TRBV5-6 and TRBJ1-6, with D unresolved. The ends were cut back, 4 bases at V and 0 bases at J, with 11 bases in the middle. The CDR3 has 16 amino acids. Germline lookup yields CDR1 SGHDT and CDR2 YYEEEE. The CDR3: CASSGGVSSYNSPLHF. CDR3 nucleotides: TGTGCCAGCAGCGGCGGGGTTAGCTCCTATAATTCACCCCTCCACTTT.

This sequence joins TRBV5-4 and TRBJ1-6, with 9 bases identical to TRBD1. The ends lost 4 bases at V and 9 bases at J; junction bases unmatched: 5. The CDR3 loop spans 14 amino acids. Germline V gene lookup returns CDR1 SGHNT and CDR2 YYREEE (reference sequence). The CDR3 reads CASSRDRGASPLHF. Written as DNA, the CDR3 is TGTGCCAGCAGCAGAGACAGGGGGGCTTCACCCCTCCACTTT.

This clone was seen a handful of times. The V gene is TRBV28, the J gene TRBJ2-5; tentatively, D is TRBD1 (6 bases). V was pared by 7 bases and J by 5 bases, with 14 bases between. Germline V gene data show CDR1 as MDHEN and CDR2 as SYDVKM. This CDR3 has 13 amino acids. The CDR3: CASNGGVRETQYF. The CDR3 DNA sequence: TGTGCCAGCAATGGGGGCGTTAGGGAGACCCAGTACTTC.

The CDR3 region is CASTPTGLAGTTEQYF. Here the CDR3 DNA reads TGTGCCAGCACCCCCACGGGACTAGCTGGGACCACCGAGCAGTACTTC. The chain carries TRBV27 and TRBJ2-7; 9 nucleotides agree with TRBD2. J was trimmed by 6 bases and V by 7 bases; bases with no gene match: 16. The CDR3 loop spans 16 amino acids. Germline CDR1 is MNHEY and CDR2 is SMNVEV (reference sequence).